The T cell receptor (beta chain) under discussion was sequenced for a study of cytotoxic CD8 clonotypes in ibrutinib-treated CLL. Libraries were prepared by immunoSEQ multiplex PCR; TCRdb keeps only in-frame clonotypes and omits some of them. The sample holds about 50,000 clones, roughly 83% seen once. With respect to this clone: The antigen is unknown.

Notes on the study in general: Clonality was higher at ibrutinib response and returned toward baseline at progression. Once treatment began, public clonotypes, which were uncommon, contracted or stayed stable. Sampling schedules were unmatched across sustained-remission and progressing patients.

Source: PBMCs, taken after 24 months of ibrutinib treatment. The source of this sequence is a human donor with chronic lymphocytic leukemia.

This CDR3 is CASSLDGRTSTDTQYF. The CDR3, as DNA: TGTGCCAGCAGCTTGGACGGGAGAACTAGCACAGATACGCAGTATTTT. The V gene is TRBV5-5, the J gene TRBJ2-3, with D maybe TRBD2 (6 bases). Trimming cost V 0 bases and J 0 bases, with 11 bases left between them. This CDR3 contains 16 residues. Germline CDR1 and CDR2: SGHKS and YYEKEE (reference sequence).